This T cell receptor (beta chain) was sequenced during a study of blood T cell repertoires in COVID-19 (dated by TCRdb to 2018 to 2021). Broadly, across the study: Samples covering the acute and convalescent phases of COVID-19 were provided by collaborators in the United States, Italy and Spain. The material from the prospective study consisted of cDNA or gDNA derived from T cells, B-cell-depleted T cells, or PBMCs. The dataset comprised deeply sampled blood TCRbeta repertoires from subjects exposed to, actively infected with, or recovered from COVID-19. The repertoires were made available in a free public database intended to serve as a resource for research on the immune response to SARS-CoV-2. Samples came from the ongoing ImmuneRACE study (first 160 participants) plus 1,254 subjects from 6 global collaborators. The sample metadata nearly always contained a de-identified subject ID, COVID-19 status, age in years and sex. HLA class I and class II types, where available, came from metadata supplied by the sample provider rather than from assay-based typing.

Collaborating institutions collected whole blood in K2EDTA tubes following their own protocols. For TCRbeta analysis, collaborators shipped samples as frozen whole blood, isolated PBMCs, or DNA extracted from either of those sample types. The immunoSEQ Assay, a bias-controlled multiplex PCR, was used to amplify TCRbeta CDR3 regions from genomic DNA. The source study handled its data this way. The number of nucleated cells in each sample was estimated by amplification of reference gene primers within the assay. Sequence reads were collapsed and filtered to measure the absolute abundance of every unique TCRbeta CDR3 rearrangement. For each sample, productive Simpson clonality was calculated as the square root of Simpson's diversity index across productive rearrangements. The immuneACCESS repertoire file appears here via TCRdb, limited to in-frame rearrangements. These files lack a portion of the clones; in checked studies, under half of the deficit traces to unresolved V genes, and the cause of the others is not known. That table is the source of V, J and clone size, and D and trimming were worked out from the DNA. This sample lists 150,000 to 200,000 clones; approximately 79% were detected once. Roughly 20% of the sample lies in the top ten.

Worth noting for this clone: Which antigen it targets is not known. No base-level quality is on record; no much larger clone is a single base apart.

Broader findings and caveats from the paper: The amount of clinical and demographic metadata varied by source and participant and was provided uncurated.

The sequenced sample consisted of peripheral blood. The sequence came from a woman over 75 with acute or convalescent COVID-19.

The CDR3 protein: CASSFGLGPDTQYF. The bases are TGTGCCAGCAGTTTCGGTCTGGGGCCCGATACGCAGTATTTT. In this chain, TRBV28 is recombined with TRBJ2-3; possibly the D gene is TRBD1, per 5 matching bases. The germline V gene sets CDR1 to MDHEN and CDR2 to SYDVKM. The CDR3, from cysteine to phenylalanine, totals 14 residues. Just the 42-base CDR3 DNA is kept, in frame starting at base 1. V is cut by 3 bases and J by 6 bases, and the space between the germline ends is 13 bases.